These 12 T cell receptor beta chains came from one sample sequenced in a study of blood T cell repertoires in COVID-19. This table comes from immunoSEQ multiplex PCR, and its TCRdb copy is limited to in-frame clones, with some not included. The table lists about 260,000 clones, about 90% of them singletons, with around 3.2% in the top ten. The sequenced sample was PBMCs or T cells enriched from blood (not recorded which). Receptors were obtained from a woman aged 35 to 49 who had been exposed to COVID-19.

In DNA, the CDR3 is TGTGCCAGCAGCTTTTCGTCGAACACCGGGGAGCTGTTTTTT. Amino acids: CASSFSSNTGELFF. This chain uses TRBV7-9 with TRBJ2-2; D not certain. With 3 bases removed from V and 0 bases from J, the gap between germline ends came to 5 bases. The CDR3 runs 14 residues. Germline V gene sequence: CDR1 SEHNR, CDR2 FQNEAQ (reference sequence).

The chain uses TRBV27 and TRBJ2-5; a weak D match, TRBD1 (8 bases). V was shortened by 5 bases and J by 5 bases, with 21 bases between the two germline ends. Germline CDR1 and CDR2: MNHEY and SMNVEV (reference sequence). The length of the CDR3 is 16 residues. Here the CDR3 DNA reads TGTGCCAGCAGTAGTACAGGGGGTTGGGGGGGCGAGACCCAGTACTTC. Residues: CASSSTGGWGGETQYF.

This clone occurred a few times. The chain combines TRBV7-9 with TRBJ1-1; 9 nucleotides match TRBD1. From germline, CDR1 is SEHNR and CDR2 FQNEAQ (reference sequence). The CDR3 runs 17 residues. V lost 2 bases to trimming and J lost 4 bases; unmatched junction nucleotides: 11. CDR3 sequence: CASSLLWTGARRTEAFF. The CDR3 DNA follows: TGTGCCAGCAGCTTACTTTGGACAGGGGCTCGTCGCACTGAAGCTTTCTTT. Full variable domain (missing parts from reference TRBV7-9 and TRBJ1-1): DTGVSQNPRHKITKRGQNVTFRCDPISEHNRLYWYRQTLGQGPEFLTYFQNEAQLEKSRLLSDRFSAERPKGSFSTLEIQRTEQGDSAMYLCASSLLWTGARRTEAFFGQGTRLTVV.

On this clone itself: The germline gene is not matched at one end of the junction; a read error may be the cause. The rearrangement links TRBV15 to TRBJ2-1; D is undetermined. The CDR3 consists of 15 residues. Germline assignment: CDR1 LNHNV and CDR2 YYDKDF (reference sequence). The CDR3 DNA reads TGTGCCACCAGCCGAGACTTAGAACCCTACAATGAGCAGTTCTTC. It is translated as CATSRDLEPYNEQFF. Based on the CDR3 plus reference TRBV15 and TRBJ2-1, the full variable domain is DAMVIQNPRYQVTQFGKPVTLSCSQTLNHNVMYWYQQKSSQAPKLLFHYYDKDFNNEADTPDNFQSRRPNTSFCFLDIRSPGLGDTAMYLCATSRDLEPYNEQFFGPGTRLTVL.

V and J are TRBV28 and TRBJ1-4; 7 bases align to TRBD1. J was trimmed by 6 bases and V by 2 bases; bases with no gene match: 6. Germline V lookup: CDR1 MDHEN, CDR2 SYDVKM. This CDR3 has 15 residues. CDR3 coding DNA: TGTGCCAGCAGTTTAGCGTCCAGGGGGGATGAAAAACTGTTTTTT. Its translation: CASSLASRGDEKLFF.

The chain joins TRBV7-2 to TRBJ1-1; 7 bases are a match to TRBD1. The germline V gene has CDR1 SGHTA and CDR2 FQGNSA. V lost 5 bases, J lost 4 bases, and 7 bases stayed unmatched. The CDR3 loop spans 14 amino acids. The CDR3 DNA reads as TGTGCCAGCAGCCTACAGGGGCAGGGCACTGAAGCTTTCTTT. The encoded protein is CASSLQGQGTEAFF.

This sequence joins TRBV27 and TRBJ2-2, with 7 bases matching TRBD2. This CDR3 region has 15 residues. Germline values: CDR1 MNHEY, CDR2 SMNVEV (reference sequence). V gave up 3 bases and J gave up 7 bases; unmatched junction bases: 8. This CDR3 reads CASSFFPREDGELFF. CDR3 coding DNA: TGTGCCAGCAGTTTTTTCCCCCGGGAGGACGGGGAGCTGTTTTTT.

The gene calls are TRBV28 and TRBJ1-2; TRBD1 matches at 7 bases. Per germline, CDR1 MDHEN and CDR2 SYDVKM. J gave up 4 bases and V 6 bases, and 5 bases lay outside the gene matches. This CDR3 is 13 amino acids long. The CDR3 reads CASSPGQSYGYTF. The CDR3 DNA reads TGTGCCAGCAGCCCGGGACAGTCCTATGGCTACACCTTC.

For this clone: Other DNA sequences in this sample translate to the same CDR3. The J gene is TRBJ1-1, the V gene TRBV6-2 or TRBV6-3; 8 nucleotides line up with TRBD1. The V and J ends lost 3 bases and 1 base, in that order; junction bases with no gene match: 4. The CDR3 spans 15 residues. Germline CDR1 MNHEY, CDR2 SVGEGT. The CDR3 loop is CASSYGGTGNTEAFF. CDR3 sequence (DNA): TGTGCCAGCAGTTATGGGGGGACAGGGAACACTGAAGCTTTCTTT.

CDR3 nucleotides: TGTGCCAGCTCCCCAGGGGTGGGAGGCAATCAGCCCCAGCATTTT. Its protein product is CASSPGVGGNQPQHF. This sequence joins TRBV18 and TRBJ1-5; tentative D call: TRBD1 (6 bases). Germline CDR1 is KGHSH and CDR2 is LQKENI. This CDR3 is 15 amino acids long. Trimming removed 6 bases from V and 2 bases from J, with 14 bases in between.

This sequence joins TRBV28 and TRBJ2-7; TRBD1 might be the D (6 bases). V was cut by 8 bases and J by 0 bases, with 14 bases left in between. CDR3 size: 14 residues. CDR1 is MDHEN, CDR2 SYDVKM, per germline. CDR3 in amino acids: CASCDRLSSYEQYF. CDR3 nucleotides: TGTGCCAGCTGTGACAGGTTAAGCTCCTACGAGCAGTACTTC.

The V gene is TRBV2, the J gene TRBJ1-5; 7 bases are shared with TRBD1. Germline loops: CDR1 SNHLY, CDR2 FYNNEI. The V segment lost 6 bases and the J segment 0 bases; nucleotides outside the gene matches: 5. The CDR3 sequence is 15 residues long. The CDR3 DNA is TGTGCCAGCAGACAGGGGACCTATAGCAATCAGCCCCAGCATTTT. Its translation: CASRQGTYSNQPQHF.